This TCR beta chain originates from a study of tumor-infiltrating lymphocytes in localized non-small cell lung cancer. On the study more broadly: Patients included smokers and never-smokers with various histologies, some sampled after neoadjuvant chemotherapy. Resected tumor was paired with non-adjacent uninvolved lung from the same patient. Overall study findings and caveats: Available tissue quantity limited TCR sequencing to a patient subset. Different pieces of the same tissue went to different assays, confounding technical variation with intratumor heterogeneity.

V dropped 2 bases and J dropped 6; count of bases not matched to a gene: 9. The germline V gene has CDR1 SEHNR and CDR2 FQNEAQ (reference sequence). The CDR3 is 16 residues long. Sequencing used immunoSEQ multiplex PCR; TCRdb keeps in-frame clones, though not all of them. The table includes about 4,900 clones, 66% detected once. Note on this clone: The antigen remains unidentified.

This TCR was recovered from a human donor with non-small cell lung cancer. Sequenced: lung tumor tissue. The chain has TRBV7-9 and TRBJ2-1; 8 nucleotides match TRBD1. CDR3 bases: TGTGCCAGCAGCTTAAGTCCGGGCAGGGGGCGCAATGAGCAGTTCTTC. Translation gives CASSLSPGRGRNEQFF.